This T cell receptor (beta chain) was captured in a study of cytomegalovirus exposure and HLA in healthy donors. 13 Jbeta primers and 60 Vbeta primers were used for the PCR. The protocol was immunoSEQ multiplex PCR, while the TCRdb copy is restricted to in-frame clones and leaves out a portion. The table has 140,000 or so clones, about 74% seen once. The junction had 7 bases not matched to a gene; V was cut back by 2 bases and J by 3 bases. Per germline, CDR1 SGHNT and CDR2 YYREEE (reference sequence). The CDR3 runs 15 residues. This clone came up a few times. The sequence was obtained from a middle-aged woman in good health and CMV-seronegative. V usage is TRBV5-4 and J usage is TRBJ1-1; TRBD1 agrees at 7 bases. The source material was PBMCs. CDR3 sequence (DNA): TGTGCCAGCAGCTTTAAAAAGGGGGCGGACACTGAAGCTTTCTTT. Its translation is CASSFKKGADTEAFF.